Included here is one TCR beta chain sequence, with context. The antigen is not known. The V gene's germline CDR1 is LNHDA and CDR2 SQIVND (reference sequence). The ends were cut back, 8 bases at V and 5 bases at J, with 16 bases in the middle. The CDR3 length is 15 residues. The entry originates in a study of shared clonotypes between healthy human individuals. Overall study results and limits: Clonotype sharing among donors, it was expected, would be affected by sequencing depth.

An even split of each subset's genomic DNA across several immunoSEQ plates was performed. Each replicate PCR on the sorted subsets used 200 to 250 ng DNA (roughly 27,000 T cell genomes). Using immunoSEQ multiplex PCR, the repertoire was profiled, and TCRdb retains in-frame clones only, with some absent. Here the sample spans around 1.5 million clones, about 98% being singletons. V usage is TRBV19 and J usage is TRBJ2-6, with D perhaps TRBD1 (5 bases). The specimen sequenced was naive CD4+ T cells sorted from blood. Documented subset: CD45RA+ positively selected. The sequence was obtained from a man between 25 and 39 years old in good health. The CDR3 spells CASSTGQHRANVLTF. The CDR3 DNA reads TGTGCCAGTTCTACCGGACAACACAGGGCCAACGTCCTGACTTTC.